This T cell receptor beta chain was sequenced in a study of blood T cell repertoires in COVID-19. On the study more broadly: PBMCs, B-cell-depleted T cells, or T cells provided the cDNA or gDNA that made up the material.

CDR3 length: 11 amino acids. V was cut by 3 bases and J by 4 bases, with 4 bases left in between. The germline CDR1 and CDR2 sequences are SGHVS and FQNEAQ. As handled by the study authors: Reference gene primer amplification in the assay estimated nucleated cell counts. Generated by immunoSEQ multiplex PCR, the TCRdb table keeps only in-frame clones and is missing some. Clonal size and the V and J genes are those of that table, whereas D and trimming came from the DNA. Of approximately 45,000 clones in the sample, approximately 87% are singletons; the top ten hold 4.5% to 6%. The chain carries TRBV7-8 and TRBJ2-7; no clear D. This sequence was found in a human donor in a cohort sampled during active COVID-19. Sequenced: peripheral blood. CDR3 nucleotide sequence: TGTGCCAGCAGCTTCTCGTACGAGCAGTACTTC. Protein: CASSFSYEQYF.